The next 15 T cell receptor beta chains were all read from a single sample in a study of naive and memory T cell subsets. Both TRBC1 and TRBC2 were covered by a beta constant-region primer of two equimolar oligonucleotides. Ligated cDNA was amplified by four rounds of PCR with nested alpha and beta constant-region primers and SP2. TCRdb redid the calling of the UMI-ligation and nested PCR reads with MiXCR, one entry per CDR3 protein. The sample has around 30,000 distinct CDR3 sequences, 15% to 20% seen once. The sequenced sample was effector memory CD4+ T cells from blood. As to subset: effector memory, CD45RA- CD27-. The receptors were gathered from a human donor in good health.

A few counts support this clonotype. The rearrangement joins TRBV21-1 to TRBJ2-3; whether TRBD2, the table's D call, matches the DNA was not checked. TRBV21-1 is recorded as a pseudogene. This CDR3 has 15 residues. The CDR3 nucleotides are TGTGCCAGCAGCAGCGGTAGCGGGAGGGCAGATACGCAGTATTTT. This encodes CASSSGSGRADTQYF.

The chain joins TRBV2 to TRBJ2-7, with 10 bases fitting TRBD2. The CDR3 contains 13 residues. Germline lookup yields CDR1 SNHLY and CDR2 FYNNEI. The trim removed 4 bases at V and 5 bases at J, leaving 2 bases unmatched. The CDR3 nucleotides read TGTGCCAGCAGTGGGACTAGCGGAAACGAGCAGTACTTC. This encodes CASSGTSGNEQYF.

By frequency in the sample, this clonotype is medium-sized. J is TRBJ1-5 and V is TRBV6-2 or TRBV6-3; 9 nucleotides match TRBD1. Trimming removed 2 bases from V and 7 bases from J; junction bases left unmatched: 9. CDR3 size: 16 residues. Germline CDR1 and CDR2: MNHEY and SVGEGT. CDR3 region: CASSYPGQGKIQPQHF. CDR3 DNA: TGTGCCAGCAGTTACCCGGGACAGGGAAAAATACAGCCCCAGCATTTT.

This clonotype appeared many times. This chain joins TRBV6-6 and TRBJ2-5, with D perhaps assigned TRBD1 or TRBD2 (5 bases each). From germline, CDR1 is MNHNY and CDR2 SVGAGI (reference sequence). This CDR3 has 15 residues. V was cut by 2 bases and J by 5 bases, with 15 bases left in between. The CDR3 nucleotides read TGTGCCAGCAGTTACGACCTAGCTAAGGGGGAGACCCAGTACTTC. It encodes CASSYDLAKGETQYF.

This clonotype is classed as medium-sized (0.01 to 0.1%). The genes are TRBV20-1 and TRBJ1-5; 8 positions match TRBD1. With V trimmed by 2 bases and J by 4 bases, 4 bases remained unmatched. Per germline, CDR1 DFQATT and CDR2 SNEGSKA (reference sequence). The CDR3 is made up of 14 amino acids. The CDR3 nucleotides read TGCAGTGCTAGAACGGACAGGGATAATCAGCCCCAGCATTTT. This sequence encodes CSARTDRDNQPQHF.

V is TRBV20-1 and J is TRBJ1-2, with a tentative D call TRBD1 (6 bases). Trimming removed 6 bases at V and 3 bases at J, with 17 bases between. This CDR3 is 14 amino acids long. Germline CDR1 is DFQATT and CDR2 is SNEGSKA (reference sequence). The chain's CDR3 is CSAKGTRSHYGYTF. CDR3 nucleotide sequence: TGCAGTGCCAAAGGGACAAGGAGCCACTATGGCTACACCTTC.

This clonotype was seen at least ten times. The genes are TRBV20-1 and TRBJ1-5; 7 nucleotides align to TRBD1. Germline values: CDR1 DFQATT, CDR2 SNEGSKA (reference sequence). V trimming: 6 bases; J trimming: 5 bases; junction bases outside the gene matches: 19. This CDR3 is 17 amino acids long. The DNA for the CDR3 is TGCAGTGCCAGGGGGAATTTCGGGACAACCACGGATCAGCCCCAGCATTTT. Translated: CSARGNFGTTTDQPQHF.

The V and J genes are TRBV7-3 and TRBJ2-1; D is possibly TRBD2 (6 bases). The germline CDR1 and CDR2 sequences are SGHTA and FQGTGA. V was clipped by 4 bases and J by 10 bases, with 14 bases between them. The CDR3 consists of 13 residues. This chain's CDR3 is CASSWEAPREQFF. The CDR3 nucleotides read TGTGCCAGCAGCTGGGAGGCCCCTCGGGAGCAGTTCTTC. Looking up the rest from reference TRBV7-3 and TRBJ2-1 gives the full variable domain: GAGVSQTPSNKVTEKGKYVELRCDPISGHTALYWYRQSLGQGPEFLIYFQGTGAADDSGLPNDRFFAVRPEGSVSTLKIQRTERGDSAVYLCASSWEAPREQFFGPGTRLTVL.

This clonotype was recorded many times. As DNA, the CDR3 is TGTGCCAGCAGTTCCAGAATCTACGAGCAGTACTTC. It specifies CASSSRIYEQYF. The chain has TRBV28 and TRBJ2-7, with D unclear. The germline gives CDR1 MDHEN, CDR2 SYDVKM. With 4 bases removed from V and 3 bases from J, the gap between germline ends came to 7 bases. This CDR3 spans 12 amino acids.

This clonotype was counted only a few times. This chain joins TRBV3-1 and TRBJ2-1; no clear D. The V and J ends lost 4 bases and 4 bases respectively, with 14 bases between them. The CDR3 consists of 15 residues. Germline V gene data show CDR1 as LGHDT and CDR2 as YNNKEL (reference sequence). The CDR3 DNA is TGTGCCAGCAGCCCCCGGGCTATTAGATACAATGAGCAGTTCTTC. Translating it yields CASSPRAIRYNEQFF.

This clonotype has only a few counts. The chain joins TRBV12-3 or TRBV12-4 to TRBJ2-3; perhaps TRBD2 as D (5 bases). Trimming left V 5 bases short and J 6 bases short, with 15 bases between. The CDR3 is made up of 14 amino acids. The chain's CDR3 is CASSPTRIRDTQYF. In nucleotides, the CDR3 is TGTGCCAGCAGTCCTACTAGGATTAGGGATACGCAGTATTTT.

Many counts were recorded for this clonotype. The chain uses TRBV27 and TRBJ1-2, with no clear D. V lost 5 bases to trimming and J lost 4 bases, with 11 bases between them. Germline values: CDR1 MNHEY, CDR2 SMNVEV (reference sequence). The CDR3 loop spans 13 amino acids. CDR3: CASSLGRTYGYTF. The CDR3 bases are TGTGCCAGCAGTCTAGGACGGACCTATGGCTACACCTTC.

The gene calls are TRBV6-1 and TRBJ1-5, with D possibly being TRBD1 (6 bases). Trimming left V 7 bases short and J 6 bases short, with 16 bases between. Germline CDR1 MNHNS, CDR2 SASEGT. The CDR3 has 14 amino acids. CDR3 sequence reads: CASIGQISVQPQHF. In nucleotides, the CDR3 is TGTGCCAGCATTGGACAGATCTCCGTTCAGCCCCAGCATTTT.

This sequence joins TRBV7-9 and TRBJ2-7, with D unclear. There are 12 residues in the CDR3. Germline CDR1 reads SEHNR; CDR2 reads FQNEAQ (reference sequence). Trimming took 1 base from V and 6 from J, leaving 7 bases between them. The CDR3 region has the DNA TGTGCCAGCAGCTTAGATTTTTTCGAGCAGTACTTC. This gives the protein CASSLDFFEQYF.

The V call is TRBV2, the J call TRBJ1-2; D is undetermined. V lost 2 bases and J 5 bases, leaving 6 bases between the germline ends. Per germline, CDR1 SNHLY and CDR2 FYNNEI. CDR3 length equals 12 residues. The CDR3 region has the DNA TGTGCCAGCAGTGAACAAGGGTATGGCTACACCTTC. It translates to CASSEQGYGYTF.